This T cell receptor beta chain was identified in a study of cytomegalovirus exposure and HLA in healthy donors. It was with 60 Vbeta and 13 Jbeta primers that the PCR ran. Sequencing used immunoSEQ multiplex PCR; TCRdb keeps in-frame clones, though not all of them. The table has 120,000 or so clones, over 60% seen once. Worth noting for this clone: The target antigen is unknown.

Study-level results: A later examination showed that TCR association rates differed by HLA locus, with DRB1 most and HLA-C fewest. Several of the most significant clusters appeared, in a later analysis, to be linked to common viral pathogens. Prediction of most subjects' HLA-A and HLA-B alleles by TCR beta sequences was reportedly accurate. Donors were assumed by presence/absence analyses to have roughly uniform sequencing depth.

Germline values: CDR1 LNHDA, CDR2 SQIVND (reference sequence). CDR3 length: 15 residues. Trimming cost V 2 bases and J 4 bases, with 12 bases left between them. The receptor was isolated from a woman between 35 and 50 years old in good health and CMV-seronegative. J is TRBJ2-1 and V is TRBV19; D is unclear. The sample taken for sequencing was PBMCs. CDR3 nucleotides: TGTGCCAGTAGTATACCGGGTTACGGTTACAATGAGCAGTTCTTC. Translated: CASSIPGYGYNEQFF.